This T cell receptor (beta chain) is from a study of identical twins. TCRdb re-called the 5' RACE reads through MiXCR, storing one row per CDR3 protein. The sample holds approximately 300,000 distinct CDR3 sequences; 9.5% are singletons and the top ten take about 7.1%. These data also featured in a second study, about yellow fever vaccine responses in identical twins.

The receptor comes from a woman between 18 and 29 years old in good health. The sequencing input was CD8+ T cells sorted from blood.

The CDR3 DNA follows: TGCGCCAGCAGCCGACGACTAGCGGGATCAGACGACAATGAGCAGTTCTTC. Translation: CASSRRLAGSDDNEQFF. The V gene is TRBV4-3, the J gene TRBJ2-1; 11 bases align to TRBD2. Unmatched junction bases numbered 10, after V lost 4 bases and J lost 5 bases. CDR3 length: 17 amino acids. The germline V gene has CDR1 LGHNA and CDR2 YSLEER.